This T cell receptor (beta chain) was observed in a study of blood T cell repertoires in COVID-19. At the level of the study: Some COVID-19 samples were acute and others convalescent; all came from the United States, Italy and Spain. In each case, the material was cDNA or gDNA derived from T cells, B-cell-depleted T cells, or PBMCs.

Original data processing: Cell counts per sample came from amplifying reference gene primers. The repertoire was sequenced with immunoSEQ multiplex PCR; TCRdb's copy has only in-frame clones and lacks some. The V and J calls and clone size are taken from that table; D and trimming were inferred from the DNA. The data show 270,000 or so clones, with approximately 77% seen just once and less than 4% held by the top ten. The CDR3 has 12 residues. The ends were cut back, 1 base at V and 7 bases at J, with 8 bases in the middle. CDR1 SGHTA and CDR2 FQGTGA come from the germline V gene. The chain links TRBV7-3 to TRBJ2-7, with D unclear. The source is a woman between 18 and 30 years old with acute or convalescent COVID-19. Sequencing used peripheral blood. CDR3 protein: CASSLIQAEQYF. CDR3 coding DNA: TGTGCCAGCAGCTTAATCCAGGCTGAGCAGTACTTC.